This entry lists 26 T cell receptor beta chains sequenced from one sample in a study of T cell responses to AZD1222 COVID-19 vaccine. Using immunoSEQ multiplex PCR, the repertoire was profiled, and TCRdb retains in-frame clones only, with some absent. The sample includes under 200,000 clones, roughly nine tenths of them seen just once. The sequencing used peripheral blood, collected 28 days after the second dose of the MenACWY control vaccine. These receptors originate from an adult who received the MenACWY meningococcal vaccine as a control.

The gene calls are TRBV6-6 and TRBJ1-5, with D possibly being TRBD1 (5 bases). Per the germline V gene, CDR1 is MNHNY and CDR2 is SVGAGI (reference sequence). The CDR3 has 12 amino acids. Trimming removed 5 bases from V and 5 bases from J, with 7 bases in between. Here the CDR3 DNA reads TGTGCCAGCAGTACAGGAGATCAGCCCCAGCATTTT. Protein product: CASSTGDQPQHF.

As for this clone: Other DNA variants within this sample encode the same CDR3. This sequence joins TRBV19 and TRBJ2-1; D possibly uses TRBD1 or TRBD2 (7 bases each). V lost 2 bases and J lost 7, with 15 bases in between. The CDR3 runs to 15 residues. CDR1 and CDR2 from the germline V gene are LNHDA and SQIVND (reference sequence). The CDR3 here is CASSIPAGGGNEQFF. The CDR3 nucleotides read TGTGCCAGTAGTATACCGGCAGGGGGAGGGAATGAGCAGTTCTTC. Based on the CDR3 plus reference TRBV19 and TRBJ2-1, the full variable domain is DGGITQSPKYLFRKEGQNVTLSCEQNLNHDAMYWYRQDPGQGLRLIYYSQIVNDFQKGDIAEGYSVSREKKESFPLTVTSAQKNPTAFYLCASSIPAGGGNEQFFGPGTRLTVL.

There are a few counts of this clone. The chain recombines TRBV23-1 with TRBJ1-5, with D hard to call. TRBV23-1 has ORF status, its function being uncertain. The CDR3 contains 16 residues. Trimming removed 1 base from V and 0 bases from J, with 10 bases in between. Written as DNA, the CDR3 is TGCGCCAGCAGTCAATGGGCAGCAGATAGCAATCAGCCCCAGCATTTT. It yields the protein CASSQWAADSNQPQHF.

For this clone: Other nucleotide sequences in the sample specify the same CDR3. The chain uses TRBV28 and TRBJ1-5; D call uncertain. This CDR3 has 12 residues. The V and J ends lost 2 bases and 4 bases respectively, with 3 bases between them. Germline CDR1 and CDR2: MDHEN and SYDVKM. CDR3 nucleotides: TGTGCCAGCAGTTTAGATAATCAGCCCCAGCATTTT. Amino acids: CASSLDNQPQHF. The full variable domain, in which reference TRBV28 and TRBJ1-5 provide the parts outside the CDR3, is DVKVTQSSRYLVKRTGEKVFLECVQDMDHENMFWYRQDPGLGLRLIYFSYDVKMKEKGDIPEGYSVSREKKERFSLILESASTNQTSMYLCASSLDNQPQHFGDGTRLSIL.

The chain carries TRBV19 and TRBJ2-7, with D perhaps matching TRBD1 or TRBD2 (5 bases each). The V end was cut by 3 bases, the J end by 0 bases, with 9 bases between. CDR3 length: 14 residues. Germline values: CDR1 LNHDA, CDR2 SQIVND (reference sequence). The CDR3 loop reads CASSMGTYSYEQYF. For the CDR3, the DNA is TGTGCCAGTAGTATGGGGACGTACTCCTACGAGCAGTACTTC. Looking up the rest from reference TRBV19 and TRBJ2-7 gives the full variable domain: DGGITQSPKYLFRKEGQNVTLSCEQNLNHDAMYWYRQDPGQGLRLIYYSQIVNDFQKGDIAEGYSVSREKKESFPLTVTSAQKNPTAFYLCASSMGTYSYEQYFGPGTRLTVT.

The V gene is TRBV11-3, the J gene TRBJ2-7; 10 nucleotides line up with TRBD2. This CDR3 region has 15 residues. V lost 1 base and J lost 7; bases outside the gene matches: 7. Germline V lookup: CDR1 SGHNT, CDR2 YENEEA. Here the CDR3 DNA reads TGTGCCAGCAGCTTAGGGCGTGGACTAGCGGAGGAGCAGTACTTC. Amino acids: CASSLGRGLAEEQYF.

CDR3 in DNA: TGTGCCTGGAGTGTAGGGGACCCTGGAAACACCATATATTTT. It yields the protein CAWSVGDPGNTIYF. J is TRBJ1-3 and V is TRBV30; perhaps TRBD1 as D (5 bases). This CDR3 region has 14 residues. The V gene lost 0 bases and the J gene lost 2 bases, with 8 bases spanning the gap. CDR1 GTSNPN and CDR2 SVGIG come from the germline V gene (reference sequence).

The chain couples TRBV5-4 to TRBJ2-5; 8 bases are shared with TRBD2. After removal of 0 bases from V and 4 bases from J, the junction contained 8 bases not matched to a gene. Per the germline V gene, CDR1 is SGHNT and CDR2 is YYREEE (reference sequence). The CDR3 is 16 residues long. The CDR3 DNA sequence: TGTGCCAGCAGCTTGGCGGCAGCGGGAGTGGGAGAGACCCAGTACTTC. This sequence encodes CASSLAAAGVGETQYF.

V gene TRBV18 combines with J gene TRBJ2-1; 7 bases align to TRBD2. V was pared by 0 bases and J by 2 bases, with 4 bases of the junction left unmatched. This CDR3 spans 16 amino acids. Germline V gene data show CDR1 as KGHSH and CDR2 as LQKENI. The CDR3 DNA follows: TGTGCCAGCTCACCACCGGAGGCGGGAGCCTACAATGAGCAGTTCTTC. Protein: CASSPPEAGAYNEQFF.

The chain is built from TRBV6-2 or TRBV6-3 and TRBJ2-3, with 13 bases matching TRBD2. Germline CDR1 MNHEY, CDR2 SVGEGT. V shed 2 bases, J shed 2 bases, and the junction held 4 bases outside the gene matches. This CDR3 region has 17 residues. CDR3 loop: CASSYDGLAGVTDTQYF. CDR3 DNA sequence: TGTGCCAGCAGTTACGACGGACTAGCGGGAGTCACAGATACGCAGTATTTT.

The V gene is TRBV3-1 (or the pseudogene TRBV3-2), the J gene TRBJ2-2; D call uncertain. The germline gives CDR1 LGHDT, CDR2 YNNKEL (reference sequence). CDR3 size: 17 residues. V was shortened by 1 base and J by 0 bases, with 12 bases between the two germline ends. The CDR3 DNA is TGTGCCAGCAGCCAAGTGTGGCGGCCCCCGAACACCGGGGAGCTGTTTTTT. The encoded protein is CASSQVWRPPNTGELFF.

The chain combines TRBV19 with TRBJ2-1; tentatively, D is TRBD2 (5 bases). CDR3 length: 16 residues. V shed 6 bases and J shed 4 bases, with 19 bases lying between them. CDR1 and CDR2 (germline): LNHDA, SQIVND (reference sequence). The DNA for the CDR3 is TGTGCCAGTAGCTTCCCCTTAGCTAGCTCTTACAATGAGCAGTTCTTC. It yields the protein CASSFPLASSYNEQFF.

The V and J genes are TRBV7-9 and TRBJ2-2, with a tentative D call TRBD1 (6 bases). The CDR3 is 15 residues long. V was shortened by 4 bases and J by 3 bases, with 12 bases between the two germline ends. The germline V gene encodes CDR1 SEHNR and CDR2 FQNEAQ (reference sequence). This CDR3 is CASSSQGLDTGELFF. DNA of the CDR3: TGTGCCAGCAGCTCCCAGGGGCTCGACACCGGGGAGCTGTTTTTT.

The chain is built from TRBV5-5 and TRBJ2-7; TRBD1 matches at 8 bases. This CDR3 has 14 amino acids. In germline, CDR1 is SGHKS, CDR2 YYEKEE (reference sequence). V lost 5 bases and J lost 3; bases outside the gene matches: 7. This CDR3 is CASRSTGALYEQYF. For the CDR3, the DNA is TGTGCCAGCAGATCGACAGGGGCTCTCTACGAGCAGTACTTC. Looking up the rest from reference TRBV5-5 and TRBJ2-7 gives the full variable domain: DAGVTQSPTHLIKTRGQQVTLRCSPISGHKSVSWYQQVLGQGPQFIFQYYEKEERGRGNFPDRFSARQFPNYSSELNVNALLLGDSALYLCASRSTGALYEQYFGPGTRLTVT.

This sequence joins TRBV18 and TRBJ1-5; no clear D. CDR1 and CDR2 (germline): KGHSH, LQKENI. This CDR3 comprises 12 residues. Trimming removed 4 bases from V and 4 bases from J, with 5 bases in between. The CDR3 DNA reads as TGTGCCAGCTCACTTACAAATCAGCCCCAGCATTTT. Protein sequence: CASSLTNQPQHF. Full variable domain (rest looked up from reference TRBV18 and TRBJ1-5): NAGVMQNPRHLVRRRGQEARLRCSPMKGHSHVYWYRQLPEEGLKFMVYLQKENIIDESGMPKERFSAEFPKEGPSILRIQQVVRGDSAAYFCASSLTNQPQHFGDGTRLSIL.

The V call is TRBV19, the J call TRBJ1-2; a possible D gene is TRBD1 (6 bases). CDR1 is LNHDA, CDR2 SQIVND, per germline (reference sequence). V lost 7 bases to trimming and J lost 8 bases, with 14 bases between them. This CDR3 has 12 residues. The CDR3 loop reads CASTITGSGYTF. As DNA, the CDR3 is TGTGCCAGTACCATAACAGGGTCCGGCTACACCTTC.

This clone appeared once. The V and J genes are TRBV6-2 or TRBV6-3 and TRBJ2-5, with TRBD2 matching over 8 bases. The CDR3 extends over 14 amino acids. The trim removed 5 bases at V and 4 bases at J, leaving 6 bases unmatched. Germline V gene sequence: CDR1 MNHEY, CDR2 SVGEGT. In DNA, the CDR3 is TGTGCCAGCAGTACAGGGAGCGGGAGAGAGACCCAGTACTTC. Protein product: CASSTGSGRETQYF.

V and J are TRBV4-2 and TRBJ1-2, with 10 bases identical to TRBD1. This CDR3 is 17 amino acids long. CDR1 is LGHNA, CDR2 YNFKEQ, per germline. Trimming removed 1 base from V and 2 bases from J; junction bases left unmatched: 7. DNA for the CDR3: TGTGCCAGCAGCCAAGGGGAGACAGGGGGCGTCAACTATGGCTACACCTTC. Translating gives CASSQGETGGVNYGYTF.

This clone appeared once. The genes are TRBV7-6 and TRBJ1-1; perhaps TRBD1 as D (5 bases). Germline lookup yields CDR1 SGHVS and CDR2 FNYEAQ. The V gene lost 5 bases and the J gene lost 1 base, with 14 bases spanning the gap. The CDR3 length is 15 residues. The CDR3 DNA sequence: TGTGCCAGCAGCATCAGGGTCGGAGGGAACACTGAAGCTTTCTTT. Its protein product is CASSIRVGGNTEAFF.

This sequence joins TRBV7-9 and TRBJ1-1; a possible D gene is TRBD1 (6 bases). Per the germline V gene, CDR1 is SEHNR and CDR2 is FQNEAQ (reference sequence). This CDR3 contains 13 residues. Trimming left V 5 bases short and J 5 bases short, with 12 bases between. CDR3 coding DNA: TGTGCCAGCAGCGAACAGGGTTGGACTGAAGCTTTCTTT. Residues: CASSEQGWTEAFF. The whole variable domain, remainder taken from reference TRBV7-9 and TRBJ1-1, is DTGVSQNPRHKITKRGQNVTFRCDPISEHNRLYWYRQTLGQGPEFLTYFQNEAQLEKSRLLSDRFSAERPKGSFSTLEIQRTEQGDSAMYLCASSEQGWTEAFFGQGTRLTVV.

This rearrangement joins TRBV6-5 to TRBJ1-2; 7 bases are a match to TRBD1. V lost 6 bases to trimming and J lost 3 bases; unmatched junction nucleotides: 7. CDR1 is MNHEY and CDR2 is SVGAGI in the germline V gene. The CDR3 covers 14 residues. The CDR3 region is CASRETGIDYGYTF. The CDR3 DNA reads as TGTGCCAGCAGGGAGACAGGGATCGACTATGGCTACACCTTC.

The chain uses TRBV20-1 and TRBJ1-2, with unresolved D. V was pared by 3 bases and J by 2 bases, with 13 bases between. Germline V gives CDR1 DFQATT, CDR2 SNEGSKA (reference sequence). The CDR3 length is 14 residues. The CDR3 coding sequence is TGCAGTGCTAGTTCTGAACAGCTGAACTATGGCTACACCTTC. Amino acids: CSASSEQLNYGYTF.

CDR3 bases: TGTGCCAGTAGTATAAGGCTATCCCGCTGGAATGAGCAGTTCTTC. Amino acid sequence: CASSIRLSRWNEQFF. This chain joins TRBV19 and TRBJ2-1; D not resolved. Germline loops: CDR1 LNHDA, CDR2 SQIVND (reference sequence). The CDR3 totals 15 residues. V shed 2 bases and J shed 7 bases, with 15 bases lying between them.

The rearrangement uses TRBV7-3 and TRBJ2-3; TRBD1 might be the D (5 bases). The CDR3 is made up of 14 amino acids. Germline V lookup: CDR1 SGHTA, CDR2 FQGTGA. V lost 2 bases and J lost 2, with 8 bases in between. Here the CDR3 reads CASSLGGHTDTQYF. The CDR3 region has the DNA TGTGCCAGCAGCTTAGGTGGACACACAGATACGCAGTATTTT.

This sequence joins TRBV3-1 (or the pseudogene TRBV3-2) and TRBJ2-1; TRBD1 matches 9 bases. The CDR3 sequence is 17 residues long. Germline lookup yields CDR1 LGHDT and CDR2 YNNKEL (reference sequence). Losses at the gene ends were 4 bases for V and 7 bases for J; bases not matched to a gene: 14. DNA of the CDR3: TGTGCCAGCAGCCCCTTTTTAGGGGACAGGGCCCGGAATGAGCAGTTCTTC. Protein product: CASSPFLGDRARNEQFF.

The chain uses TRBV5-4 and TRBJ2-2; D is perhaps TRBD1 (5 bases). Germline CDR1 is SGHNT and CDR2 is YYREEE (reference sequence). The CDR3 runs 14 residues. V was clipped by 1 base and J by 3 bases, with 7 bases between them. The CDR3 sequence: CASSLQGYTGELFF. The CDR3 nucleotides are TGTGCCAGCAGCTTGCAGGGATACACCGGGGAGCTGTTTTTT.